These 26 T cell receptor beta chains were all obtained from the same sample, sequenced in a study of blood T cells in healthy people across ages. Alongside a J-beta primer mix, a sample-barcoded 5' primer served in a second PCR lasting roughly 6 to 11 cycles. TCRdb reprocessed the 5' RACE reads via MiXCR and lists one record per CDR3 protein. The table records 270,000 or so distinct CDR3 sequences, roughly 29% of them present only once. Sequences were obtained from blood. Receptor source: a woman in her 70s in good health.

This clonotype was counted only a few times. The V gene is TRBV12-5, the J gene TRBJ2-5; D remains unclear. The V and J ends lost 5 bases and 4 bases respectively, with 8 bases between them. Germline V CDR1 and CDR2: LGHNT, FRNRAP. The CDR3 length is 12 residues. CDR3 sequence reads: CASGRAAETQYF. The CDR3 nucleotides read TGTGCTAGTGGTCGTGCTGCAGAGACCCAGTACTTC.

This chain uses TRBV7-8 with TRBJ1-6, with D maybe TRBD1 (6 bases). The CDR3 length is 16 residues. The V gene's germline CDR1 is SGHVS and CDR2 FQNEAQ. V dropped 5 bases and J dropped 5 bases, with 16 bases sitting between them. The CDR3 DNA reads TGTGCCAGCAGCCGACGGGGGGCGAATGATAATTCACCCCTCCACTTT. This sequence encodes CASSRRGANDNSPLHF.

This clonotype was counted between two and nine times. The chain employs TRBV28 and TRBJ2-1; perhaps TRBD2 as D (6 bases). V was pared by 6 bases and J by 4 bases, with 22 bases between. The CDR3 loop spans 17 amino acids. The germline V gene has CDR1 MDHEN and CDR2 SYDVKM. The CDR3 DNA follows: TGTGCCAGCAGCTTAACCCTCGGGGGAGTAGAATACAATGAGCAGTTCTTC. The encoded protein is CASSLTLGGVEYNEQFF.

This clonotype has just a few counts. V is TRBV7-7 and J is TRBJ1-2; D remains ambiguous. This CDR3 contains 12 residues. Germline lookup yields CDR1 SSHAT and CDR2 FNYEAQ (reference sequence). CDR3 residues: CATGPVSRGYTF. In DNA form, the CDR3 reads TGTGCTACTGGGCCCGTTTCCAGGGGCTACACCTTC.

The rearrangement links TRBV28 to TRBJ2-5, with 12 bases aligning to TRBD2. The trim removed 6 bases at V and 6 bases at J, leaving 14 bases unmatched. The CDR3 consists of 17 residues. Per the germline V gene, CDR1 is MDHEN and CDR2 is SYDVKM. The CDR3 nucleotides are TGTGCCAGCAGCCGTCGCTTTAGGACTAGCGGGAAGAAGACCCAGTACTTC. Translation: CASSRRFRTSGKKTQYF.

The sample holds a few counts of this clonotype. An end of the junction does not agree with germline; a read error may underlie this. The chain employs TRBV7-7 and TRBJ2-3; 7 bases align to TRBD2. Germline assignment: CDR1 SSHAT and CDR2 FNYEAQ (reference sequence). The CDR3 contains 14 residues. The CDR3 DNA is TGTGCTAGCAGCCCGAGCGGGAAAACAGATACGCAGTATTTT. Translation: CASSPSGKTDTQYF.

The chain uses TRBV28 and TRBJ1-2; possible D gene TRBD1, 6 bases. The length of the CDR3 is 13 residues. V was trimmed by 2 bases and J by 4 bases, leaving 8 bases between them. Germline assignment: CDR1 MDHEN and CDR2 SYDVKM. Here the CDR3 reads CASSLEDSYGYTF. In DNA, the CDR3 is TGTGCCAGCAGTTTAGAGGACAGCTATGGCTACACCTTC.

V is TRBV3-1 and J is TRBJ2-5; D remains unclear. CDR1 and CDR2 from the germline V gene are LGHDT and YNNKEL (reference sequence). The CDR3 sequence is 13 residues long. The V and J ends lost 1 base and 3 bases respectively, with 6 bases between them. CDR3 residues: CASSQVTEETQYF. CDR3 nucleotide sequence: TGTGCCAGCAGCCAAGTGACTGAAGAGACCCAGTACTTC.

This clonotype has a handful of counts. At one end the junction does not follow the germline gene, possibly because of a read error. The V gene is TRBV9, the J gene TRBJ1-1, with D perhaps matching TRBD1 (5 bases). Germline lookup yields CDR1 SGDLS and CDR2 YYNGEE. The CDR3 loop spans 16 amino acids. The CDR3 loop reads CASSGAQRGPNAEAFF. The CDR3 coding sequence is TGTGCCAGCAGCGGGGCACAGAGGGGCCCGAACGCTGAAGCTTTCTTT.

The CDR3 nucleotides are TGTGCCAGTAGTATTTGGGCGAACACTGAAGCTTTCTTT. It codes for CASSIWANTEAFF. The J gene is TRBJ1-1, the V gene TRBV19; D is ambiguous. Trimming pared 3 bases from V and 1 base from J, leaving 6 bases between. This CDR3 has 13 residues. Germline-derived CDR1 and CDR2 are LNHDA and SQIVND (reference sequence).

This clonotype came up a few times. This sequence joins TRBV7-2 and TRBJ2-1; D uncertain. Per the germline V gene, CDR1 is SGHTA and CDR2 is FQGNSA. The CDR3 runs 13 residues. Trimming left V 3 bases short and J 8 bases short, with 11 bases between. CDR3 sequence (DNA): TGTGCCAGCAGCTTTTCTATAGTATATGAGCAGTTCTTC. It is translated as CASSFSIVYEQFF. Full variable domain (rest looked up from reference TRBV7-2 and TRBJ2-1): GAGVSQSPSNKVTEKGKDVELRCDPISGHTALYWYRQSLGQGLEFLIYFQGNSAPDKSGLPSDRFSAERTGGSVSTLTIQRTQQEDSAVYLCASSFSIVYEQFFGPGTRLTVL.

This clonotype was seen only a few times. The gene calls are TRBV11-2 and TRBJ2-1; D might be TRBD2 (6 bases). The CDR3 totals 20 residues. The V gene lost 5 bases and the J gene lost 4 bases, with 30 bases spanning the gap. Germline values: CDR1 SGHAT, CDR2 FQNNGV. CDR3 protein: CASSRRGPKVASVIYNEQFF. CDR3 DNA: TGTGCCAGCAGCCGTCGGGGCCCAAAGGTAGCTAGCGTAATATACAATGAGCAGTTCTTC.

This clonotype has a count of ten or more. V gene TRBV29-1 combines with J gene TRBJ1-1, with TRBD1 as a possible D gene (6 bases). The CDR3 runs to 13 residues. Trimming took off 8 bases at V and 5 bases at J, with 18 bases between the two ends. Germline CDR1 and CDR2: SQVTM and ANQGSEA. The CDR3 bases are TGCAGCTCTTGGACAGCTAGTATGACTGAAGCTTTCTTT. Translation gives CSSWTASMTEAFF.

Ten or more counts support this clonotype. The genes are TRBV29-1 and TRBJ2-7; 7 nucleotides align to TRBD1. Germline CDR1 SQVTM, CDR2 ANQGSEA. V lost 5 bases, J lost 1 base, and 2 bases stayed unmatched. The CDR3 has 12 amino acids. The CDR3 here is CSVLTGSYEQYF. CDR3 DNA: TGCAGCGTTTTGACAGGGTCCTACGAGCAGTACTTC.

This clonotype appeared a few times. The chain carries TRBV14 and TRBJ1-2; D not resolved. Trimming stripped 1 base from V and 4 bases from J, with 7 bases between. The CDR3 has 13 residues. CDR1 is SGHDN, CDR2 FVKESK, per germline. CDR3 sequence reads: CASSQVAAYGYTF. The CDR3 DNA is TGTGCCAGCAGCCAAGTCGCGGCCTATGGCTACACCTTC.

This clonotype was counted ten times or more. DNA of the CDR3: TGTGCCATCAGTGAGCGGGCCCAAGAGACCCAGTACTTC. This sequence encodes CAISERAQETQYF. V and J are TRBV10-3 and TRBJ2-5; D remains unclear. This CDR3 has 13 residues. The V end was cut by 2 bases, the J end by 1 base, with 5 bases between. Germline-derived CDR1 and CDR2 are ENHRY and SYGVKD.

There are a few counts of this clonotype. This clone may be a read error of a much larger clone one base away. V gene TRBV9 combines with J gene TRBJ2-1; 9 bases are shared with TRBD2. Germline CDR1 is SGDLS and CDR2 is YYNGEE. This CDR3 comprises 14 residues. For the CDR3, the DNA is TGTGCCAGCAGCGAGACTAGCGGAAGCAATGAGCAGCTCTTC. This gives the protein CASSETSGSNEQLF.

The DNA of the CDR3 is TGTGCCAGCAGTCATCGAGCGAAGCTCTCGAGCTCCTACAATGAGCAGTTCTTC. Its protein is CASSHRAKLSSSYNEQFF. V usage is TRBV6-5 and J usage is TRBJ2-1; no clear D gene. The length of the CDR3 is 18 residues. V was cut by 5 bases and J by 0 bases, with 20 bases left in between. The germline CDR1 and CDR2 sequences are MNHEY and SVGAGI.

This clonotype was detected only a few times. CDR3 nucleotide sequence: TGCAGCGTTGGCAGTGCAACTAATGAAAAACTGTTTTTT. Protein: CSVGSATNEKLFF. The V call is TRBV29-1, the J call TRBJ1-4; D is unresolved. V lost 4 bases, J lost 0 bases, and 6 bases lay in between. CDR1 SQVTM and CDR2 ANQGSEA come from the germline V gene. This CDR3 is built from 13 residues.

This clonotype was counted only a few times. The rearrangement links TRBV11-2 to TRBJ2-7, with a weak D call TRBD2 (6 bases). The J call is uncertain, as TRBJ2-5 better fits the DNA end. The germline V gene encodes CDR1 SGHAT and CDR2 FQNNGV. This CDR3 has 15 amino acids. In DNA form, the CDR3 reads TGTGCCAGCAGCCCAGAGGGTGGGAGGCGAGAGACCCAGTACTTC. Translation: CASSPEGGRRETQYF.

In this sample, this clonotype turned up a few times. The chain has TRBV12-3 or TRBV12-4 and TRBJ2-6; weak D call: TRBD1 (6 bases). V was cut by 3 bases and J by 0 bases, with 15 bases left in between. This CDR3 spans 18 amino acids. The DNA for the CDR3 is TGTGCCAGCAGTTTTAAAGGGGGTACCCTCTCTGGGGCCAACGTCCTGACTTTC. This translates into CASSFKGGTLSGANVLTF.

DNA of the CDR3: TGCAGCGTTAGCCCCAGGGTTGGGGTGGAGACCCAGTACTTC. Encoded protein: CSVSPRVGVETQYF. J is TRBJ2-5 and V is TRBV29-1; D possibly corresponds to TRBD1 (5 bases). Between the trimmed V and J ends, which lost 5 bases and 5 bases, there was a span of 18 bases. Germline loops: CDR1 SQVTM, CDR2 ANQGSEA. The CDR3 contains 14 residues.

This clonotype came up a few times. The chain joins TRBV11-1 to TRBJ2-7; maybe TRBD2 (6 bases). The V gene's germline CDR1 is SGHAT and CDR2 FQDESV (reference sequence). This CDR3 spans 13 amino acids. V was clipped by 5 bases and J by 6 bases, with 14 bases between them. The chain's CDR3 is CASSKEEGPEQYF. The CDR3 nucleotides are TGTGCCAGCAGCAAAGAGGAGGGCCCCGAGCAGTACTTC.

There are a few counts of this clonotype. The rearrangement links TRBV6-2 or TRBV6-3 to TRBJ1-5, with a tentative D call TRBD1 (5 bases). Trimming pared 7 bases from V and 2 bases from J, leaving 15 bases between. The germline V gene has CDR1 MNHEY and CDR2 SVGEGT. There are 15 residues in the CDR3. This CDR3 is CASTPEGRGNQPQHF. In nucleotides, the CDR3 is TGTGCCAGCACTCCCGAGGGCAGGGGCAATCAGCCCCAGCATTTT.

This clonotype was observed many times. An end of the junction differs from the germline gene, which may be a read error. The chain recombines TRBV5-1 with TRBJ2-3; possibly TRBD2 for D (5 bases). The V gene's germline CDR1 is SGHRS and CDR2 YFSETQ. This CDR3 contains 16 residues. The chain's CDR3 is CASSLGSSGSTDTQYF. The CDR3, as DNA: TGTGCCAGCAGCTTAGGGTCCAGCGGAAGCACAGATACGCAGTATTTT.

The chain's CDR3 is CASSFTGHLDEQYF. Here the CDR3 DNA reads TGTGCCAGCAGCTTTACGGGCCACCTTGACGAGCAGTACTTC. V is TRBV11-2 and J is TRBJ2-5, with D unclear. The J call could be wrong; TRBJ2-7 is a better fit for the DNA end. CDR3 length: 14 amino acids. Germline V gives CDR1 SGHAT, CDR2 FQNNGV.